Detailed here is one T cell receptor beta chain. Its antigen is unidentified. CDR1 and CDR2 from the germline V gene are SQVTM and ANQGSEA. This CDR3 spans 13 amino acids. The V gene lost 5 bases and the J gene lost 4 bases, with 14 bases spanning the gap. This entry belongs to a study of CD4+ T cells in melanoma. The repertoire was sequenced with immunoSEQ multiplex PCR; TCRdb's copy has only in-frame clones and lacks some. The data hold 10,000 to 13,000 clones, with nearly 70% observed a single time. Study results and limitations: Neoantigen-specific CD4+ T cells in melanoma reportedly had diverse differentiation states. CD8+ T cell, macrophage and B cell function reportedly correlated with neoantigen-specific CD4+ T cells.

Sequencing input: cells from a culture (not recorded whether cultured in vitro). The origin of this receptor is a human donor with melanoma. The V call is TRBV29-1, the J call TRBJ1-2; TRBD1 is a possible D gene (5 bases). CDR3 in amino acids: CSVMRGASYGYTF. The CDR3 bases are TGCAGCGTTATGAGGGGCGCCAGCTATGGCTACACCTTC.